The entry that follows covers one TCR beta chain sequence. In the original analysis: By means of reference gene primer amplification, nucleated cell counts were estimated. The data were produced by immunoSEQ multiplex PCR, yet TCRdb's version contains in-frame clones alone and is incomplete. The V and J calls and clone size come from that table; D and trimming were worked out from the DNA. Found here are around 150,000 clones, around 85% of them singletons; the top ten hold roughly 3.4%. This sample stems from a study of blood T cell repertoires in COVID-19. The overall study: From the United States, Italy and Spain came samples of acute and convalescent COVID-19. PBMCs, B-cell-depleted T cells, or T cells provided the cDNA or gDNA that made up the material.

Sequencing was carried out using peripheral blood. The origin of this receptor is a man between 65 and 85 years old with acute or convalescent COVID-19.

CDR3 DNA: TGTGCCAGCAGCTTAGGACTAGCTGGCGACGAGCAGTACTTC. It codes for CASSLGLAGDEQYF. The rearrangement joins TRBV7-2 to TRBJ2-7; TRBD2 matches at 7 bases. CDR1 and CDR2 (germline): SGHTA, FQGNSA. The CDR3 is made up of 14 amino acids. With V trimmed by 1 base and J by 5 bases, 5 bases remained unmatched.